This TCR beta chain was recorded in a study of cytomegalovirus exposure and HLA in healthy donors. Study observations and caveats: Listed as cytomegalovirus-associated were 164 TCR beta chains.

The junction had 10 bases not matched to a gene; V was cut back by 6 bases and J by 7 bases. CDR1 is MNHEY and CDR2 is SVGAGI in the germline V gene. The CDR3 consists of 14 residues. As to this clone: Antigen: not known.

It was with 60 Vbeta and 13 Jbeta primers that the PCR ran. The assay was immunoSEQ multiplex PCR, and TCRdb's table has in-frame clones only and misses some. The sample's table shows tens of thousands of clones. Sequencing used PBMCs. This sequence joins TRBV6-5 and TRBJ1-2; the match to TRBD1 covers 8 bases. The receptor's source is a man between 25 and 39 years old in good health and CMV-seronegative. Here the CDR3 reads CASRPDRVRGGYTF. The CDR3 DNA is TGTGCCAGCAGGCCGGACAGGGTACGGGGTGGCTACACCTTC.